This entry features one T cell receptor (beta chain) sequence. Its specific antigen is unknown. Base qualities are not provided; no much larger clone lies one nucleotide away. The entry originates in a study of vaccination and CD4 T cells after COVID-19 (dated by TCRdb to the early 2020s). Concerning the study at large: Convalescent patients had a positive SARS-CoV-2 result on nasal swab PCR, and of these patients, several had mild disease and one had severe disease. The convalescent cohort comprised six males and four females, including two Hispanic individuals, seven Caucasians, two Asians and one multiracial person. Each participant got two doses of either the Pfizer-BioNTech BNT162b2 vaccine (n=8) or the Moderna mRNA-1273 vaccine (n=2). Post-COVID blood samples from convalescent patients were collected a median of approximately 93 days after diagnosis, with a range of roughly 30 to 170 days. The time from the second vaccine dose to post-vaccine blood sampling had a median of roughly 79 days and ranged from about 14 to 250 days. Overlapping spike peptide pools from SARS-CoV-2 and from the common cold coronaviruses HCoV-NL63, HCoV-OC43 and HCoV-229E were used as culture stimuli. In control cultures, a CEFX viral epitope pool was used as positive control, an HIV-1 Nef peptide pool was used as negative control, or no peptide was added. In 9 to 11 COVID-19 convalescent patients and a handful of infection-naive healthy vaccine recipients, researchers compared the spike-specific CD4+ TCR repertoire from before mRNA vaccination with the repertoire from after.

The protocol used for the library was PCR. DNA from cultured CD4+ T cells underwent TCR sequencing with the Oncomine TCR Beta short-read assay at the Johns Hopkins FTIC core. The QIAamp micro DNA kit was used to extract genomic DNA from the cultured CD4+ T cells. Oncomine TCR Beta libraries from cultured CD4+ T cells were pooled with unique dual indexes and sequenced on an Illumina iSeq 100. As for how the authors treated the data: Non-productive sequences were removed, and CDR3s not starting with C, not ending with F or W, or shorter than 7 amino acids were discarded. Antigen-specific clonotypes were identified with the MANAFEST web application by comparing peptide-stimulated wells with reference and other culture wells. To be called positive, a clone needed an FDR below 0.05, an odds ratio above 5, and a productive frequency above 0.1% in at least two of three replicate wells. Clonotypes that were significantly expanded in both SARS-CoV-2 spike wells and at least one common cold coronavirus spike condition were defined as cross-reactive. Using R version 3.6.1, CDR3 homology was evaluated through Levenshtein distances (stringdist) along with unrooted phylogenetic trees (ape). TCRdb's own reprocessing of the public reads used fastp at Q25 and MiXCR and kept productive beta chains. Rows matching on CDR3 protein sequence are summarized as one entry with the most common DNA and genes. What appears here as the V and J calls and clone size reflects TCRdb's work, not the paper's. In this sample the table shows 10,000 to 15,000 distinct CDR3 sequences, about 50% of which occur a single time. Clones ranked in the top ten supply 16% of the sample.

Including cysteine and phenylalanine, the CDR3 has 13 amino acids. Just the 39-base CDR3 DNA is kept, in frame starting at base 1. Reading the germline V gene gives CDR1 SGHTA and CDR2 FQGNSA. V was cut back by 3 bases and J by 5 bases, leaving a gap of 7 bases between them. What the study reported, not specific to this receptor: The study included relatively few convalescent patients and did not analyze early timepoints after natural infection. Among convalescent patients, a median roughly 90% of the SARS-CoV-2-reactive clones seen after vaccination appeared only after vaccination, which suggests priming specific to the vaccine. The median count of SARS-CoV-2-reactive clonotypes went up from 20 to 25 after infection to approximately 40 after vaccination, although the change was not significant. Nearly all vaccine-specific clones in convalescent patients (304 of 307) were mono-reactive for SARS-CoV-2 spike rather than cross-reactive with common cold coronaviruses.

The treatment or condition tag for this specimen amounts to: approximately nine-day PBMC culture with coronavirus spike peptide pools or control peptides (ViraFEST assay). The ViraFEST assay, used in the study, expanded antigen-specific T cells with peptide pools and then identified the expanded clonotypes through TCR sequencing. The convalescent patients' positive SARS-CoV-2 PCR tests fell between March and December 2020, which was before the Alpha, Beta and Delta variants emerged in the United States. Each well held 1.5 million to 2.5 million PBMCs cultured with approximately 9.1 ug/ml peptide pools in IMDM containing approximately 5% human AB serum and 8 to 10 IU/ml IL-2. On days 3 and 7, half of the culture medium was replaced with fresh IL-2-containing medium. After roughly nine days of culture, CD4+ T cells were isolated by negative selection using the EasySep CD4+ T cell isolation kit. Ficoll-Paque Plus gradient centrifugation was used to isolate PBMCs from whole blood, and the isolated PBMCs were then either used fresh or cryopreserved at -140C. In general, triplicate wells were set up for every culture condition.

The sequence is built from TRBV7-2 and TRBJ2-2, with the D gene not confidently named. Sequenced: CD4+ T cells from blood, cultured in vitro. This TCR was recovered from a human donor who had recovered from COVID-19. The DNA sequence is as follows: TGTGCCAGCAGCTTTGGACCAACCGGGGAGCTGTTTTTT. This gives the protein CASSFGPTGELFF.